The 11 T cell receptor beta chains listed next were all sequenced from one sample in a study of preoperative IRX-2 immunotherapy in early breast cancer. Treatment of the sample: preoperative locoregional IRX-2 cytokine immunotherapy. Assay used: immunoSEQ multiplex PCR; TCRdb lists only in-frame clones, some missing. The table has tens of thousands of clones, around nine tenths seen once. This sample comprised tumor tissue, obtained after IRX-2 immunotherapy. These receptors were collected from a human donor with breast cancer.

The rearrangement uses TRBV6-8 and TRBJ1-5, with D unclear. Germline V lookup: CDR1 MNHGY, CDR2 SAAAGT. The V end lost 4 bases, the J end lost 6 bases, and 10 bases lay between the germline ends. The CDR3 sequence is 13 residues long. The CDR3 DNA reads TGTGCCAGCAGTTGGGAACAAGTTCAGCCCCAGCATTTT. Residues: CASSWEQVQPQHF.

The CDR3: CASSLTVMSSGDGYTF. The CDR3 nucleotides are TGTGCCAGCAGCTTAACAGTAATGAGCTCGGGGGACGGCTACACCTTC. The V and J genes are TRBV11-3 and TRBJ1-2; D possibly corresponds to TRBD1 (5 bases). Germline lookup yields CDR1 SGHNT and CDR2 YENEEA. CDR3 length equals 16 residues. Trimming took 2 bases from V and 8 from J, leaving 21 bases between them.

This clone was recorded a few times. The V gene is TRBV7-7, the J gene TRBJ2-3; TRBD1 agrees at 9 bases. CDR1 and CDR2 from the germline V gene are SSHAT and FNYEAQ (reference sequence). The CDR3 consists of 15 residues. After removal of 7 bases from V and 3 bases from J, the junction contained 8 bases not matched to a gene. The CDR3 DNA reads as TGTGCCAGCAAGTTGACAGGGGGTGGAACAGATACGCAGTATTTT. This codes for CASKLTGGGTDTQYF.

V is TRBV11-3 and J is TRBJ2-7; perhaps TRBD1 as D (5 bases). Per germline, CDR1 SGHNT and CDR2 YENEEA. Trimming pared 5 bases from V and 6 bases from J, leaving 20 bases between. The CDR3 extends over 15 amino acids. The CDR3 is CASSPSDRVSTEQYF. The CDR3 DNA reads TGTGCCAGCAGCCCCAGTGACAGAGTAAGCACCGAGCAGTACTTC. The whole variable domain, remainder taken from reference TRBV11-3 and TRBJ2-7, is EAGVVQSPRYKIIEKKQPVAFWCNPISGHNTLYWYLQNLGQGPELLIRYENEEAVDDSQLPKDRFSAERLKGVDSTLKIQPAELGDSAVYLCASSPSDRVSTEQYFGPGTRLTVT.

The chain uses TRBV11-3 and TRBJ2-7; D perhaps matches TRBD2 (5 bases). Per germline, CDR1 SGHNT and CDR2 YENEEA. This CDR3 comprises 14 residues. V lost 3 bases and J 2 bases, leaving 11 bases between the germline ends. The CDR3, as DNA: TGTGCCAGCAGCTTTTCGGGATCTACCTACGAGCAGTACGTC. This translates into CASSFSGSTYEQYV.

CDR3 sequence reads: CASSYDSISPQHF. The CDR3, as DNA: TGTGCCAGCAGTTACGACAGTATTTCGCCCCAGCATTTT. The chain carries TRBV6-8 and TRBJ1-5; a possible D gene is TRBD1 (5 bases). The germline V gene has CDR1 MNHGY and CDR2 SAAAGT. This CDR3 comprises 13 residues. Deletions cut 2 bases from V and 9 bases from J, with 11 bases between.

The rearrangement joins TRBV6-8 to TRBJ1-3, with 7 nucleotides matching TRBD1. The CDR3 runs 15 residues. Germline trimming cut 8 bases from V and 0 bases from J; bases unmatched to any gene: 7. Per the germline V gene, CDR1 is MNHGY and CDR2 is SAAAGT. The CDR3 DNA follows: TGTGCCAGCGAACCGGGACAGAGCTCTGGAAACACCATATATTTT. Translated: CASEPGQSSGNTIYF.

The J gene is TRBJ2-3, the V gene TRBV5-1; TRBD2 aligns across 15 bases. J was trimmed by 2 bases and V by 1 base; bases with no gene match: 5. The CDR3 covers 18 residues. Per germline, CDR1 SGHRS and CDR2 YFSETQ. The CDR3 sequence is CASSLYGTSGRNTDTQYF. Written as DNA, the CDR3 is TGCGCCAGCAGCTTGTACGGGACTAGCGGGAGGAACACAGATACGCAGTATTTT.

The J gene is TRBJ2-1, the V gene TRBV12-5; either TRBD1 or TRBD2 may fit D (5 bases each). The V end lost 4 bases, the J end lost 9 bases, and 13 bases lay between the germline ends. The germline gives CDR1 LGHNT, CDR2 FRNRAP. The CDR3 loop spans 13 amino acids. The CDR3, as DNA: TGTGCTAGTGGTTGGAGGCTGGGGGTTGAGCAGTTCTTC. This gives the protein CASGWRLGVEQFF.

This clone turned up a few times. The chain couples TRBV6-8 to TRBJ2-1; perhaps TRBD1 as D (5 bases). The germline V and J ends were trimmed by 4 bases and 5 bases, with 15 bases remaining between them. Germline lookup yields CDR1 MNHGY and CDR2 SAAAGT. CDR3 length equals 15 residues. In nucleotides, the CDR3 is TGTGCCAGCAGTTCCACCATATTGACAGACAATGAGCAGTTCTTC. It is translated as CASSSTILTDNEQFF.

This chain connects TRBV19 to TRBJ1-1; D unresolved. The CDR3 has 13 amino acids. Germline V lookup: CDR1 LNHDA, CDR2 SQIVND (reference sequence). Trimming took 8 bases from V and 2 from J, leaving 12 bases between them. CDR3 protein: CASQVSANTEAFF. The CDR3 bases are TGTGCCAGTCAGGTCTCCGCAAACACTGAAGCTTTCTTT.